Sequencing of this TCR beta chain was carried out in a study of long-term antiretroviral therapy in people with HIV. Study-level results: Diversity remained lower than transplant donor controls, even though it increased after ART.

Comment on this clone: Its antigen is as yet unknown.

Germline-derived CDR1 and CDR2 are MNHEY and SMNVEV (reference sequence). The CDR3 runs 17 residues. The trim removed 1 base at V and 4 bases at J, leaving 12 bases unmatched. Sequencing used immunoSEQ v3.0 at survey level. Only in-frame clones appear in the TCRdb table, and some are missing; sequencing was by immunoSEQ multiplex PCR. This table has some 28,000 clones, 75% to 90% appearing once. The source of this sequence is a man aged 35-49 years with HIV. The specimen comprised unsorted PBMCs, sampled 0.3 years after starting antiretroviral therapy. The rearrangement joins TRBV27 to TRBJ1-2, with 7 bases aligning to TRBD1. DNA of the CDR3: TGTGCCAGCAGTTTATGGGCAGGGGGGTCGGGGCCCTATGGCTACACCTTC. Translated: CASSLWAGGSGPYGYTF.